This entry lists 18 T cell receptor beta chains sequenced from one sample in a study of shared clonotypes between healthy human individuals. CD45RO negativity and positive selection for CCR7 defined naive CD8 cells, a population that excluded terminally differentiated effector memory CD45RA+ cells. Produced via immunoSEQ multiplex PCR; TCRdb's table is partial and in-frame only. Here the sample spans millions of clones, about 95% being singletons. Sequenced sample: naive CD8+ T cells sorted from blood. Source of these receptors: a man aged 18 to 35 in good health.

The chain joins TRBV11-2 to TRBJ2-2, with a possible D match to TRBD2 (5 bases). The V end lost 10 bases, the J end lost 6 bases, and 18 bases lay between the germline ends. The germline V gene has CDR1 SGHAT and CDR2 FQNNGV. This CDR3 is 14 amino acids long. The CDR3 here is CATPRWGEPGELFF. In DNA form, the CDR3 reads TGTGCCACTCCCCGGTGGGGAGAGCCCGGGGAGCTGTTTTTT. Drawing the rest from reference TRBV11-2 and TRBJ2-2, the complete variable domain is EAGVAQSPRYKIIEKRQSVAFWCNPISGHATLYWYQQILGQGPKLLIQFQNNGVVDDSQLPKDRFSAERLKGVDSTLKIQPAKLEDSAVYLCATPRWGEPGELFFGEGSRLTVL.

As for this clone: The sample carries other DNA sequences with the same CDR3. For the CDR3, the DNA is TGTGCCAGCAGCTTAACGGGGAACACTGAAGCTTTCTTT. Its translation: CASSLTGNTEAFF. This rearrangement joins TRBV7-3 to TRBJ1-1; no clear D. The CDR3 is 13 amino acids. Germline V gives CDR1 SGHTA, CDR2 FQGTGA. Between the trimmed V and J ends, which lost 0 bases and 1 base, there was a span of 3 bases.

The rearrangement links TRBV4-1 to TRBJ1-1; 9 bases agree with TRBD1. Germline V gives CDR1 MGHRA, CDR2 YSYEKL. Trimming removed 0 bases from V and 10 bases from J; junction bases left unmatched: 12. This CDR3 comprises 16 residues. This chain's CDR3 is CASSQDGTGATGGAFF. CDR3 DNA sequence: TGCGCCAGCAGCCAAGATGGAACAGGAGCGACAGGGGGAGCTTTCTTT.

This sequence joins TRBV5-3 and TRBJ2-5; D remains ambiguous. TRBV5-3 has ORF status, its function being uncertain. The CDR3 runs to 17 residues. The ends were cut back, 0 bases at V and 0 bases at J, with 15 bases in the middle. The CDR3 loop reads CARSLEGRDTYQETQYF. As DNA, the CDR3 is TGTGCCAGAAGCTTGGAAGGCCGCGACACCTACCAAGAGACCCAGTACTTC.

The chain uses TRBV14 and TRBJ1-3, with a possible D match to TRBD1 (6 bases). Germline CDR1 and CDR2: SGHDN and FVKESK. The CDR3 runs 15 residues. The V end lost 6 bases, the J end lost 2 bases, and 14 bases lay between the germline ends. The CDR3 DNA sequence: TGTGCCAGCAGTGGACTGGGGGGCACTGGAAACACCATATATTTT. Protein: CASSGLGGTGNTIYF.

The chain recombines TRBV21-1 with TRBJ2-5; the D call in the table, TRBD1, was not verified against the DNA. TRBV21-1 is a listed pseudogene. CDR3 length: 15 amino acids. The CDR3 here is CASSPDRTRQETQYF. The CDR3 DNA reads TGTGCCAGCAGCCCCGACAGAACTCGCCAAGAGACCCAGTACTTC.

CDR3 DNA: TGTGCCAGCAGCTTAGCTTGGGGGCTCACCTACGAGCAGTACTTC. Translating gives CASSLAWGLTYEQYF. The chain couples TRBV7-2 to TRBJ2-7; D might be TRBD1 (6 bases). With 0 bases removed from V and 2 bases from J, the gap between germline ends came to 11 bases. The CDR3 length is 15 residues. The germline V gene has CDR1 SGHTA and CDR2 FQGNSA. The whole variable domain, remainder taken from reference TRBV7-2 and TRBJ2-7, is GAGVSQSPSNKVTEKGKDVELRCDPISGHTALYWYRQSLGQGLEFLIYFQGNSAPDKSGLPSDRFSAERTGGSVSTLTIQRTQQEDSAVYLCASSLAWGLTYEQYFGPGTRLTVT.

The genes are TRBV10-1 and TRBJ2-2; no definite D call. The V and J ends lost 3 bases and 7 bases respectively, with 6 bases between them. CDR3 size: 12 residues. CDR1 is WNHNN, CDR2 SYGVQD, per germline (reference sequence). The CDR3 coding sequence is TGCGCCAGCAGTGATACAGACGGGGAGCTGTTTTTT. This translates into CASSDTDGELFF.

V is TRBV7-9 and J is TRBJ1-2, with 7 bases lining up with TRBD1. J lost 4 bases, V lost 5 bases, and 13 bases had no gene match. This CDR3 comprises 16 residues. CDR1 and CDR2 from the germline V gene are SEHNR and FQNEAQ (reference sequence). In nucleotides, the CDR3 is TGTGCCAGCAGCCCCATCGACAGGGATGGGTTCTATGGCTACACCTTC. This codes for CASSPIDRDGFYGYTF.

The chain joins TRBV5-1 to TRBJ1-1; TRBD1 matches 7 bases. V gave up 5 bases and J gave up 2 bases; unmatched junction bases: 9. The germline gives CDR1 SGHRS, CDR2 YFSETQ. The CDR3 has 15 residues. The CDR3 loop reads CASRWNDRVNTEAFF. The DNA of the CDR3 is TGCGCCAGCAGATGGAATGACAGGGTTAACACTGAAGCTTTCTTT.

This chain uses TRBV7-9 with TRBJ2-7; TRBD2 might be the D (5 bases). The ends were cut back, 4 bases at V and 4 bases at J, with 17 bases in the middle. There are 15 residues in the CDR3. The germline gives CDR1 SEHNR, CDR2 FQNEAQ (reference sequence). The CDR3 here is CASSWVASGLYEQYF. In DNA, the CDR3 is TGTGCCAGCAGCTGGGTAGCATCAGGACTTTACGAGCAGTACTTC.

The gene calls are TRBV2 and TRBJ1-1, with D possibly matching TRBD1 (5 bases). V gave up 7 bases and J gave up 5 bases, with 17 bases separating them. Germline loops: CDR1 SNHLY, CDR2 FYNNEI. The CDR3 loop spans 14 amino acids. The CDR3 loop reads CASTVPEGYTEAFF. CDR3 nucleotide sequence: TGTGCCAGCACCGTCCCGGAGGGGTATACTGAAGCTTTCTTT.

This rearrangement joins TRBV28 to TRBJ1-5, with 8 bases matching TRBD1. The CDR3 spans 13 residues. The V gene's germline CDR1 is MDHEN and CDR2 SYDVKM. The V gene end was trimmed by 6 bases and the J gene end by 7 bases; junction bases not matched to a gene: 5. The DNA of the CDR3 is TGTGCCAGCAGGCTCAGGGGGCCCCAGCCCCAGCATTTT. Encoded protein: CASRLRGPQPQHF.

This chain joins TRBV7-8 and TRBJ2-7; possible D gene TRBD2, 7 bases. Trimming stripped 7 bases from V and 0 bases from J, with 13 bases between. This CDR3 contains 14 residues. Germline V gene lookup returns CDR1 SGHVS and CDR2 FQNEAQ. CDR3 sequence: CASNSGGRSYEQYF. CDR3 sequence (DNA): TGTGCCAGCAATTCGGGGGGCCGCTCCTACGAGCAGTACTTC.

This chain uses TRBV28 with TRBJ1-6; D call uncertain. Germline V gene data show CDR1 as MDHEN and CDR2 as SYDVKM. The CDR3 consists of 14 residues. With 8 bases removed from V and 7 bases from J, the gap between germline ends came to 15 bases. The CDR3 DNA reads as TGTGCCAGCGAAGCCGCATCCCCCAATTCACCCCTCCACTTT. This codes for CASEAASPNSPLHF. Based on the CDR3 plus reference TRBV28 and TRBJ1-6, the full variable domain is DVKVTQSSRYLVKRTGEKVFLECVQDMDHENMFWYRQDPGLGLRLIYFSYDVKMKEKGDIPEGYSVSREKKERFSLILESASTNQTSMYLCASEAASPNSPLHFGNGTRLTVT.

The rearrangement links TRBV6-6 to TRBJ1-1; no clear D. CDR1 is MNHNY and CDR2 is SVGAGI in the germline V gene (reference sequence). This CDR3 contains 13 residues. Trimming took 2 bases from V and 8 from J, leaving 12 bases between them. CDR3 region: CASSYVLELEAFF. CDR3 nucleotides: TGTGCCAGCAGTTACGTTTTGGAGTTAGAAGCTTTCTTT.

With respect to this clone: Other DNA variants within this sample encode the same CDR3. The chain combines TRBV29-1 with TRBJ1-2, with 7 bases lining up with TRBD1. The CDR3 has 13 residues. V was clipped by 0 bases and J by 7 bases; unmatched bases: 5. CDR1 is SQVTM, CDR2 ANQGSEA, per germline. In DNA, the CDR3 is TGCAGCGTTGAAGATAGACAGGGAACTGGCTACACCTTC. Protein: CSVEDRQGTGYTF. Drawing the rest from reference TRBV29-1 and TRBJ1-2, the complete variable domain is SAVISQKPSRDICQRGTSLTIQCQVDSQVTMMFWYRQQPGQSLTLIATANQGSEATYESGFVIDKFPISRPNLTFSTLTVSNMSPEDSSIYLCSVEDRQGTGYTFGSGTRLTVV.

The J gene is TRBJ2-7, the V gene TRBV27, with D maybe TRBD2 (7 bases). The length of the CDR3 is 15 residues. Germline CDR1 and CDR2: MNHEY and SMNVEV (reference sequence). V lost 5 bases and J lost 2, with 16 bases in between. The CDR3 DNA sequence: TGTGCCAGCAGTCCCACTCCGGGGGGCGCCTACGAGCAGTACTTC. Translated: CASSPTPGGAYEQYF.